The next 18 T cell receptor beta chains were all read from a single sample in a study of blood T cell repertoires in COVID-19. This table comes from immunoSEQ multiplex PCR, and its TCRdb copy is limited to in-frame clones, with some not included. The data show about 61,000 clones, more than 70% seen once. Input material: peripheral blood. The receptor source for this set is a man aged 60 to 69 with acute or convalescent COVID-19.

The chain joins TRBV4-2 to TRBJ1-2; TRBD1 might be the D (6 bases). Germline lookup yields CDR1 LGHNA and CDR2 YNFKEQ. This CDR3 has 17 residues. V was shortened by 0 bases and J by 6 bases, with 20 bases between the two germline ends. DNA for the CDR3: TGTGCCAGCAGCCAAGATCCCGGGGGGCACGGCCCTAATGGCTACACCTTC. Encoded protein: CASSQDPGGHGPNGYTF.

The chain recombines TRBV7-8 with TRBJ2-7, with 8 bases lining up with TRBD1. The CDR3 consists of 16 residues. The junction had 5 bases not matched to a gene; V was cut back by 0 bases and J by 1 base. CDR1 SGHVS and CDR2 FQNEAQ come from the germline V gene. CDR3 bases: TGTGCCAGCAGCTTAGCCCAGGGGGCGCGATCCTACGAGCAGTACTTC. It translates to CASSLAQGARSYEQYF.

CDR3 in DNA: TGTGCCAGCAGTCCGGGACAGGGGGATGTTGGTAGATACGAGCAGTACTTC. Its protein product is CASSPGQGDVGRYEQYF. The J gene is TRBJ2-7, the V gene TRBV2, with 11 bases aligning to TRBD1. J gave up 4 bases and V 5 bases, and 13 bases lay outside the gene matches. The CDR3 consists of 17 residues. CDR1 is SNHLY and CDR2 is FYNNEI in the germline V gene.

The CDR3 region has the DNA TGTGCCAGCAGGGGGGACAGTACCTATGGCTACACCTTC. This codes for CASRGDSTYGYTF. This chain connects TRBV2 to TRBJ1-2, with 7 bases matching TRBD1. The CDR3 loop spans 13 amino acids. CDR1 is SNHLY, CDR2 FYNNEI, per germline. V was clipped by 6 bases and J by 4 bases; unmatched bases: 5.

CDR3 amino acids: CASSSYTGDLGNEQFF. The CDR3, as DNA: TGTGCCAGCAGCTCGTACACAGGGGACTTGGGGAATGAGCAGTTCTTC. This chain uses TRBV7-2 with TRBJ2-1; maybe TRBD1 (7 bases). The CDR3 length is 16 residues. Trimming pared 4 bases from V and 7 bases from J, leaving 20 bases between. Germline CDR1 reads SGHTA; CDR2 reads FQGNSA.

The chain uses TRBV6-2 or TRBV6-3 and TRBJ2-5; possibly TRBD2 for D (6 bases). V was pared by 5 bases and J by 3 bases, with 13 bases between. CDR3 size: 14 residues. Per the germline V gene, CDR1 is MNHEY and CDR2 is SVGEGT. CDR3 bases: TGTGCCAGCAGTACCGGGACTTTGAAAGAGACCCAGTACTTC. This codes for CASSTGTLKETQYF.

The chain recombines TRBV6-6 with TRBJ1-5; TRBD1 might be the D (6 bases). Germline-derived CDR1 and CDR2 are MNHNY and SVGAGI (reference sequence). V was clipped by 5 bases and J by 8 bases, with 22 bases between them. This CDR3 has 16 residues. DNA of the CDR3: TGTGCCAGCAGTAAATTATCGGGACATTCGACGGAGCCCCAGCATTTT. Its protein is CASSKLSGHSTEPQHF.

This chain connects TRBV9 to TRBJ1-2, with a possible D match to TRBD1 (5 bases). The germline V gene encodes CDR1 SGDLS and CDR2 YYNGEE. The germline V and J ends were trimmed by 3 bases and 8 bases, with 23 bases remaining between them. The CDR3 has 16 residues. The DNA of the CDR3 is TGTGCCAGCAGCGCTGGGGCAGGTGGCGGGACGGCGGGCTACACCTTC. Protein sequence: CASSAGAGGGTAGYTF.

This clone was seen only once. The rearrangement joins TRBV19 to TRBJ1-1; D remains ambiguous. The CDR3 sequence is 15 residues long. The V end was cut by 2 bases, the J end by 0 bases, with 10 bases between. The germline V gene has CDR1 LNHDA and CDR2 SQIVND (reference sequence). The CDR3 DNA reads TGTGCCAGTAGTATATGGGCAGAAATGAACACTGAAGCTTTCTTT. This codes for CASSIWAEMNTEAFF.

The chain couples TRBV5-1 to TRBJ2-1, with D uncertain. CDR1 is SGHRS, CDR2 YFSETQ, per germline. The V end lost 1 base, the J end lost 5 bases, and 10 bases lay between the germline ends. CDR3 size: 14 residues. This chain's CDR3 is CASSLPGSNNEQFF. The CDR3 DNA follows: TGCGCCAGCAGCTTGCCGGGTTCGAACAATGAGCAGTTCTTC.

The sample holds one count of this clone. CDR3 in amino acids: CASSRPADTQYF. In nucleotides, the CDR3 is TGTGCCAGCAGTCGCCCAGCAGATACGCAGTATTTT. This rearrangement joins TRBV6-6 to TRBJ2-3; D is undetermined. The germline V gene has CDR1 MNHNY and CDR2 SVGAGI (reference sequence). V was trimmed by 5 bases and J by 4 bases, leaving 7 bases between them. The CDR3 is 12 amino acids.

This clone was observed a handful of times. The CDR3 sequence is CASSPSRLAKNIQYF. The CDR3 DNA reads as TGTGCCAGCAGCCCGAGCAGGCTAGCCAAAAACATTCAGTACTTC. This chain joins TRBV7-8 and TRBJ2-4; D unresolved. CDR1 SGHVS and CDR2 FQNEAQ come from the germline V gene. The germline V and J ends were trimmed by 5 bases and 0 bases, with 11 bases remaining between them. This CDR3 contains 15 residues.

V is TRBV7-8 and J is TRBJ1-3, with 8 bases aligning to TRBD1. Germline V gene sequence: CDR1 SGHVS, CDR2 FQNEAQ. CDR3 length: 20 residues. V lost 5 bases and J lost 1; bases outside the gene matches: 19. CDR3: CASSPPPRQGRARSGNTIYF. The CDR3 DNA is TGTGCCAGCAGCCCGCCCCCAAGACAGGGGAGGGCGAGATCTGGAAACACCATATATTTT.

The DNA for the CDR3 is TGTGCCAGCTCACTCGGACAGGGGCTGACCGGGGAGCTGTTTTTT. Translation gives CASSLGQGLTGELFF. The chain links TRBV18 to TRBJ2-2; TRBD1 aligns across 9 bases. V trimming: 4 bases; J trimming: 5 bases; junction bases outside the gene matches: 5. The CDR3 covers 15 residues. Germline lookup yields CDR1 KGHSH and CDR2 LQKENI. Full variable domain (remainder filled in from reference TRBV18 and TRBJ2-2): NAGVMQNPRHLVRRRGQEARLRCSPMKGHSHVYWYRQLPEEGLKFMVYLQKENIIDESGMPKERFSAEFPKEGPSILRIQQVVRGDSAAYFCASSLGQGLTGELFFGEGSRLTVL.

CDR3 in amino acids: CASSQETSGGLVDTQYF. CDR3 nucleotide sequence: TGTGCCAGCAGCCAAGAGACTAGCGGGGGCCTCGTAGATACGCAGTATTTT. The V call is TRBV4-2, the J call TRBJ2-3; 12 positions agree with TRBD2. This CDR3 spans 17 amino acids. The germline CDR1 and CDR2 sequences are LGHNA and YNFKEQ. J lost 5 bases, V lost 0 bases, and 6 bases had no gene match.

The chain joins TRBV4-1 to TRBJ2-5, with D tentatively TRBD2 (5 bases). Germline V gene lookup returns CDR1 MGHRA and CDR2 YSYEKL. This CDR3 has 13 residues. Trimming pared 2 bases from V and 2 bases from J, leaving 6 bases between. CDR3 sequence: CASSQREQETQYF. CDR3 nucleotides: TGCGCCAGCAGCCAAAGGGAGCAAGAGACCCAGTACTTC.

The rearrangement uses TRBV7-3 and TRBJ2-1, with D unclear. The germline V and J ends were trimmed by 5 bases and 5 bases, with 10 bases remaining between them. CDR1 SGHTA and CDR2 FQGTGA come from the germline V gene. The CDR3 spans 13 residues. The CDR3 loop reads CASSLVRDNEQFF. The CDR3 DNA sequence: TGTGCCAGCAGCCTGGTGCGTGACAATGAGCAGTTCTTC. The complete variable domain, with remaining parts taken from reference TRBV7-3 and TRBJ2-1, reads GAGVSQTPSNKVTEKGKYVELRCDPISGHTALYWYRQSLGQGPEFLIYFQGTGAADDSGLPNDRFFAVRPEGSVSTLKIQRTERGDSAVYLCASSLVRDNEQFFGPGTRLTVL.

This chain links TRBV5-5 with TRBJ2-7; no clear D. From germline, CDR1 is SGHKS and CDR2 YYEKEE (reference sequence). CDR3 length: 12 residues. Trimming pared 5 bases from V and 3 bases from J, leaving 9 bases between. The CDR3, as DNA: TGTGCCAGCAGAATAGTTGGCTACGAGCAGTACTTC. Translated, it gives CASRIVGYEQYF.